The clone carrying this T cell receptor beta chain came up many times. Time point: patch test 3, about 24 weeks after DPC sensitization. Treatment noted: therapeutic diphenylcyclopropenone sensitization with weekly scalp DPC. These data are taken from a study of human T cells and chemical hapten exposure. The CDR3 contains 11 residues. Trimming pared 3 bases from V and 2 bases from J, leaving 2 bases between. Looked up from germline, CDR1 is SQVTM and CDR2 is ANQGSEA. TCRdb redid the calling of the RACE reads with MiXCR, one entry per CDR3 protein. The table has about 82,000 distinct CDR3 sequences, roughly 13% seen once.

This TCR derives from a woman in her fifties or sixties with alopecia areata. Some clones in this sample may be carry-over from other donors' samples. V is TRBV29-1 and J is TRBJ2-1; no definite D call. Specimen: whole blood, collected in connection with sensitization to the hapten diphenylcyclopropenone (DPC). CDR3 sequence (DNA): TGCAGCGTTGAGCCCTACAATGAGCAGTTCTTC. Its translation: CSVEPYNEQFF.